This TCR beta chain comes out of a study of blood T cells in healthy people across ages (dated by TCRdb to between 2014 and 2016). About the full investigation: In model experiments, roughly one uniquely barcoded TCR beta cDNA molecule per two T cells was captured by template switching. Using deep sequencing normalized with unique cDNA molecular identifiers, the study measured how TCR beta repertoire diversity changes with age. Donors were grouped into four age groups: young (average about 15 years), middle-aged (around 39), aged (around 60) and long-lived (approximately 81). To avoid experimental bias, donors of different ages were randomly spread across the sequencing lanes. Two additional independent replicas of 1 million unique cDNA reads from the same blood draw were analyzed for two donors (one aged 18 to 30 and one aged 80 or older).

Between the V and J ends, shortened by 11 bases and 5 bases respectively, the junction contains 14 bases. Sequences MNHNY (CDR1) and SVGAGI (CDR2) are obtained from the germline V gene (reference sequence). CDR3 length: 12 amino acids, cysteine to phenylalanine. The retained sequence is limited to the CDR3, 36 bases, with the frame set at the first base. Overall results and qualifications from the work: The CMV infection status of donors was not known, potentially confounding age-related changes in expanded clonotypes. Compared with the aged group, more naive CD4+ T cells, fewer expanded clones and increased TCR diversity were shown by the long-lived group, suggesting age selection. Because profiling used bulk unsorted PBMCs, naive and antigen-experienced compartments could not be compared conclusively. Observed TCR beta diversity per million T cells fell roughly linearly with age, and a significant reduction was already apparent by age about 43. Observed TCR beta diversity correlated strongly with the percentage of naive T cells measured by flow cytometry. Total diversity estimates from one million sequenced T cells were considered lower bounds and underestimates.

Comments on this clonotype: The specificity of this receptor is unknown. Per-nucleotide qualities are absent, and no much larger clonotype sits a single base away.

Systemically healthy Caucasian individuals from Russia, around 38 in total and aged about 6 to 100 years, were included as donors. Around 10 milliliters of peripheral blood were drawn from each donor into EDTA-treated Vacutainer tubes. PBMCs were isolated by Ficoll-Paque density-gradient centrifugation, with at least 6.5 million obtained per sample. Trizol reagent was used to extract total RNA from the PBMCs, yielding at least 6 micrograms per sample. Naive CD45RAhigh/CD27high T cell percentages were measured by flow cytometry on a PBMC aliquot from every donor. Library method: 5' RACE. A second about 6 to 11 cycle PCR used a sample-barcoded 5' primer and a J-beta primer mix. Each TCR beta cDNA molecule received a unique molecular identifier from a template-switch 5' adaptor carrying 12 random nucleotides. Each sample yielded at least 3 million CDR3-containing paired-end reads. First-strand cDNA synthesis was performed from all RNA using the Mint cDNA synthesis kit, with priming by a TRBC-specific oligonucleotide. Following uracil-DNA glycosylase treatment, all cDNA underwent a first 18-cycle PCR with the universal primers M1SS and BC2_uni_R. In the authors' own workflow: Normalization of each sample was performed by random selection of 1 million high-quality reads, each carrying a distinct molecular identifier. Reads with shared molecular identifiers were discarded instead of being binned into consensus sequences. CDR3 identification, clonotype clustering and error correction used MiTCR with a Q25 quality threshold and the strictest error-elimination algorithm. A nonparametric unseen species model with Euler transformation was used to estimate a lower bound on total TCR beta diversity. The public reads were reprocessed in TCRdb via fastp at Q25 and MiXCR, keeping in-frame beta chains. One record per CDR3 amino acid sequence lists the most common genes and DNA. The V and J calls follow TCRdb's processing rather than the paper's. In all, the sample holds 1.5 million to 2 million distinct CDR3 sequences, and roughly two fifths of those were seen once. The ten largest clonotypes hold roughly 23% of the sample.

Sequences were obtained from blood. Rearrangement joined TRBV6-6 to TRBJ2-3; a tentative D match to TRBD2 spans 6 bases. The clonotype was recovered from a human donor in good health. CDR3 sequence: CASASGEDTQYF. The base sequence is TGTGCCTCCGCCTCGGGGGAAGATACGCAGTATTTT.